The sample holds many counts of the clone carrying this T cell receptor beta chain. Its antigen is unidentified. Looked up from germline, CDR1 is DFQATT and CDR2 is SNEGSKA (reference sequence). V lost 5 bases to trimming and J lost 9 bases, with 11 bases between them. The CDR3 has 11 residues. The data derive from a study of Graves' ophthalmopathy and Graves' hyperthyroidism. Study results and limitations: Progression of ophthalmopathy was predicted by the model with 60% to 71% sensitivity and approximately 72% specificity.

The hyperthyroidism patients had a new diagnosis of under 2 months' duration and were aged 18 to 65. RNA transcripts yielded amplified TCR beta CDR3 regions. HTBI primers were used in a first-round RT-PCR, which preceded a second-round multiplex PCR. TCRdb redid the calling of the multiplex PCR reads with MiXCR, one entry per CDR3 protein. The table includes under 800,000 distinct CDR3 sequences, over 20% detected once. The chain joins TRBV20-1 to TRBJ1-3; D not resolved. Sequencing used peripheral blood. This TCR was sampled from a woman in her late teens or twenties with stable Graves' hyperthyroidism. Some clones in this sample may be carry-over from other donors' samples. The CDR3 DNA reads TGCAGTGCTGTGGGCCGGACCACCATATATTTT. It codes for CSAVGRTTIYF.